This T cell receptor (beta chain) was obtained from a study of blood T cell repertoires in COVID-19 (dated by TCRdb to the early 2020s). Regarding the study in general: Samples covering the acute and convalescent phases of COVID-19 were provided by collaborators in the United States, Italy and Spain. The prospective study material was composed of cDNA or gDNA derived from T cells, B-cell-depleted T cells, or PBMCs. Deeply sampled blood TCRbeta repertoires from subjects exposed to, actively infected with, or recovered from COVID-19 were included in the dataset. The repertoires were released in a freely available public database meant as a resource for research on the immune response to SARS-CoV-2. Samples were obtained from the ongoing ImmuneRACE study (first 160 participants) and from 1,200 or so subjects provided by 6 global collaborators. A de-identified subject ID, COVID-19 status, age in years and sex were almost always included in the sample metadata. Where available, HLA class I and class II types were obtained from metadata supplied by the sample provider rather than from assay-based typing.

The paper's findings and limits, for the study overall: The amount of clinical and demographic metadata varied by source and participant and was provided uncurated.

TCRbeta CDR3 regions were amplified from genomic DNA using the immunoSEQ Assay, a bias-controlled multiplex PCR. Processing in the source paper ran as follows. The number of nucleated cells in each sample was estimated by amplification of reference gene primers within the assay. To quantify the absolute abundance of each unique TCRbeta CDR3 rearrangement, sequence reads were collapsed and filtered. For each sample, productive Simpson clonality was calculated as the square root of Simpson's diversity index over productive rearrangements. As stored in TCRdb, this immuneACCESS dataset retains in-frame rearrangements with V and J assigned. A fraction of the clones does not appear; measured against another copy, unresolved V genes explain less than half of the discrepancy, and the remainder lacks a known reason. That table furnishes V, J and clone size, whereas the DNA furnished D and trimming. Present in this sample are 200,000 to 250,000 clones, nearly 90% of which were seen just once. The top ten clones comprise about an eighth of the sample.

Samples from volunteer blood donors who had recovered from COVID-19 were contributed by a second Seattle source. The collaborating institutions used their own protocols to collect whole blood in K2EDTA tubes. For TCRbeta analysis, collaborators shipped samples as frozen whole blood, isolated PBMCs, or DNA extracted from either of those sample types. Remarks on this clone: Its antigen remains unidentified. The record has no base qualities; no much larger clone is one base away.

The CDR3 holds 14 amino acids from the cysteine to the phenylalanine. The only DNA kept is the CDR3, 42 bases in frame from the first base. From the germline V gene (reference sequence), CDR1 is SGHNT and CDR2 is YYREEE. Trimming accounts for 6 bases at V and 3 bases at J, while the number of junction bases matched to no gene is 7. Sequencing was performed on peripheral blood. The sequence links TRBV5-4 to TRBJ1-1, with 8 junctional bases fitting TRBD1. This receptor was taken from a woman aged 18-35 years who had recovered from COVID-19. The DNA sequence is TGTGCCAGCATACCGGACAGGGCGGACACTGAAGCTTTCTTT. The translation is CASIPDRADTEAFF.